The TCR beta chain under discussion was sequenced for a study of cytotoxic CD8 clonotypes in ibrutinib-treated CLL. From germline, CDR1 is SGDLS and CDR2 YYNGEE. The CDR3 is 12 residues long. Between the trimmed V and J ends, which lost 4 bases and 9 bases, there was a span of 11 bases. Produced via immunoSEQ multiplex PCR; TCRdb's table is partial and in-frame only. The profile covers just under 70,000 clones, with around two thirds appearing a single time and more than 4.5% taken by the ten largest. This receptor was obtained from a human donor with chronic lymphocytic leukemia. This chain uses TRBV9 with TRBJ2-1, with D tentatively TRBD1 or TRBD2 (5 bases each). The sequencing used PBMCs, collected after 12 months of ibrutinib treatment. CDR3 nucleotide sequence: TGTGCCAGCAGCCGAGGGGATTCTGAGCAGTTCTTC. Protein sequence: CASSRGDSEQFF.